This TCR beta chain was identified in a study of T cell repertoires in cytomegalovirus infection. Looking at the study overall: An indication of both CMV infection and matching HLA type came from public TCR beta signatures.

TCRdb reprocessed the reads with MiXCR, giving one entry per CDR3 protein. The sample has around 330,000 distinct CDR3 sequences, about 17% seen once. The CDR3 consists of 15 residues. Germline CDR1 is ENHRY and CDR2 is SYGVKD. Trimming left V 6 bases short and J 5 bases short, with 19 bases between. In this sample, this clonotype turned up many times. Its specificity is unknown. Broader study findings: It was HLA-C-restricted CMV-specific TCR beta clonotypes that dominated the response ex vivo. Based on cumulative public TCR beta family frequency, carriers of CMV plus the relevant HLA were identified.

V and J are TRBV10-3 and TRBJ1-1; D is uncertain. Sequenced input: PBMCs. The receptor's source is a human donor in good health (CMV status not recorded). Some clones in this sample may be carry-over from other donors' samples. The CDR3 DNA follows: TGTGCCATCAGGCCCGGGGTACTTATGGGAACTGAAGCTTTCTTT. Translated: CAIRPGVLMGTEAFF.